This T cell receptor beta chain was observed in a study of blood T cells in healthy people across ages. Russia was home to the donors, healthy Caucasian individuals aged roughly 6 to 90. Drawn from each donor were roughly 9.4 milliliters of peripheral blood. Notes on this clonotype: Antigen: not known.

Sample-barcoded 5' priming and a J-beta primer mix drove a second PCR of roughly 7 to 11 cycles. Every individual sample yielded 2.5 million or more paired-end reads (each containing CDR3). TCRdb used MiXCR to reprocess the 5' RACE reads, holding one entry per CDR3 protein. The sample comprises roughly 860,000 distinct CDR3 sequences, around two thirds of which are singletons, and roughly a quarter rests with the top ten. The CDR3 totals 15 residues. V shed 7 bases and J 9 bases; nucleotides not matched to a gene: 15. Per germline, CDR1 SQVTM and CDR2 ANQGSEA. Study-wide points: Estimates of diversity drawn from one million T cells were considered underestimates.

The receptor comes from a man younger than 40 in good health. Sequencing was done on a sample of blood. The genes are TRBV29-1 and TRBJ2-1; 10 bases are a match to TRBD2. This chain's CDR3 is CSDERGGYEMGEQFF. As DNA, the CDR3 is TGCAGCGACGAGCGGGGGGGCTATGAGATGGGTGAGCAGTTCTTC.